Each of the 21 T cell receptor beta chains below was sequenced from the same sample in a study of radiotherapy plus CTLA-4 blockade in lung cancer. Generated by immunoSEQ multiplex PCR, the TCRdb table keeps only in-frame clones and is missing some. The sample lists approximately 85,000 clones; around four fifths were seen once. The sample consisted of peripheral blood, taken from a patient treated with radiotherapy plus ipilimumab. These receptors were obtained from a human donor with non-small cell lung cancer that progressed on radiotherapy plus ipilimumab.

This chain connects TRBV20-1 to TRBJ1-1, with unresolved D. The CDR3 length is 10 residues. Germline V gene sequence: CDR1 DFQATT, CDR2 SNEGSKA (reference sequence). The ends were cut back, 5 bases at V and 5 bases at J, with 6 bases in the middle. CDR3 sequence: CSAVRTEAFF. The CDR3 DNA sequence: TGCAGTGCTGTGCGTACTGAAGCTTTCTTT.

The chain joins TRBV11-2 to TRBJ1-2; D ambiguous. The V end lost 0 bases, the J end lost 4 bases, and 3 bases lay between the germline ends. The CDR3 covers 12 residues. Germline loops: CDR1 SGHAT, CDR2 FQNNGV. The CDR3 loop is CASSLESYGYTF. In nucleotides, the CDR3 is TGTGCCAGCAGCTTAGAGAGCTATGGCTACACCTTC.

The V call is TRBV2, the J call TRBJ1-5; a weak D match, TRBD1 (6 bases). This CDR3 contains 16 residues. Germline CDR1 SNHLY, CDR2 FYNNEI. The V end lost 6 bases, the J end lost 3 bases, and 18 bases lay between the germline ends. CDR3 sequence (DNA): TGTGCCAGCAGACACACGGGACAAGCGAACAATCAGCCCCAGCATTTT. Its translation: CASRHTGQANNQPQHF.

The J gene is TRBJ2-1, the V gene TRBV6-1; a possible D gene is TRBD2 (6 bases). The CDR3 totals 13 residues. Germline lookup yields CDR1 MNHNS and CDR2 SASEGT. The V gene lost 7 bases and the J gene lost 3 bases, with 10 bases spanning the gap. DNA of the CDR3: TGTGCCAGCACCAGCGGGCTCTACAATGAGCAGTTCTTC. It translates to CASTSGLYNEQFF.

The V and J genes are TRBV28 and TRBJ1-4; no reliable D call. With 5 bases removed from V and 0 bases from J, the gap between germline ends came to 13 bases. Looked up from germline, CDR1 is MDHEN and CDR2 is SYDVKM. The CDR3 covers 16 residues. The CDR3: CASSAPDGATNEKLFF. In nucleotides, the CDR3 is TGTGCCAGCAGTGCCCCTGACGGTGCAACTAATGAAAAACTGTTTTTT. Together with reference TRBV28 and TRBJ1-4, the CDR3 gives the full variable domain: DVKVTQSSRYLVKRTGEKVFLECVQDMDHENMFWYRQDPGLGLRLIYFSYDVKMKEKGDIPEGYSVSREKKERFSLILESASTNQTSMYLCASSAPDGATNEKLFFGSGTQLSVL.

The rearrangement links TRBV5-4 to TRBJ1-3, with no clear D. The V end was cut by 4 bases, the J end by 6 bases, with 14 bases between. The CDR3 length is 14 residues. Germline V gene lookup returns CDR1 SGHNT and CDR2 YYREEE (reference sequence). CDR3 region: CASSGGQEVNTIYF. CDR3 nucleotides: TGTGCCAGCAGCGGCGGGCAGGAGGTAAACACCATATATTTT. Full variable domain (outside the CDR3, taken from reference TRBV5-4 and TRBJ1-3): ETGVTQSPTHLIKTRGQQVTLRCSSQSGHNTVSWYQQALGQGPQFIFQYYREEENGRGNFPPRFSGLQFPNYSSELNVNALELDDSALYLCASSGGQEVNTIYFGEGSWLTVV.

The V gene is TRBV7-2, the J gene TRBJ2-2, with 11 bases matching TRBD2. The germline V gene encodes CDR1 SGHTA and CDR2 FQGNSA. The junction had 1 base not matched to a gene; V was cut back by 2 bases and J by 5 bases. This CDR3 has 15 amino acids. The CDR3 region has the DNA TGTGCCAGCAGCTTACGGACTAGCGGGACCGGGGAGCTGTTTTTT. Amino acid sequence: CASSLRTSGTGELFF.

The CDR3: CASSPLDRVETQYF. CDR3 nucleotides: TGTGCCAGCTCACCCTTGGACAGGGTGGAGACCCAGTACTTC. The rearrangement links TRBV18 to TRBJ2-5; TRBD1 matches at 8 bases. The CDR3 spans 14 residues. V was pared by 3 bases and J by 5 bases, with 5 bases of the junction left unmatched. Germline-derived CDR1 and CDR2 are KGHSH and LQKENI.

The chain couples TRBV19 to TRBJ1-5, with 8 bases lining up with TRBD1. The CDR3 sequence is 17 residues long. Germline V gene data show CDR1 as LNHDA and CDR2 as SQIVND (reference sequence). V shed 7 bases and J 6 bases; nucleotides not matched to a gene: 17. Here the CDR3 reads CASTLSRGQGRGQPQHF. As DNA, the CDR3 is TGTGCCAGTACCCTTTCACGAGGACAGGGCAGGGGTCAGCCCCAGCATTTT.

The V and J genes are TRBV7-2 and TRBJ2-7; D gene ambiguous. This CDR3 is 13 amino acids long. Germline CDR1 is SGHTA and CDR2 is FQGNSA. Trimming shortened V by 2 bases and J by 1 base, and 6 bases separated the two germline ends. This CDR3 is CASSLYPSYEQYF. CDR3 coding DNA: TGTGCCAGCAGCTTATACCCTTCCTACGAGCAGTACTTC. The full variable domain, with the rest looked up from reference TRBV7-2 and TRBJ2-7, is GAGVSQSPSNKVTEKGKDVELRCDPISGHTALYWYRQSLGQGLEFLIYFQGNSAPDKSGLPSDRFSAERTGGSVSTLTIQRTQQEDSAVYLCASSLYPSYEQYFGPGTRLTVT.

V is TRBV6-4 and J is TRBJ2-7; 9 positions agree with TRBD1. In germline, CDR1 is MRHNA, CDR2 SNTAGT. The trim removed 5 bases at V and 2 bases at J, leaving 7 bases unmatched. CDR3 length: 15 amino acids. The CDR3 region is CASSPGTGTPYEQYF. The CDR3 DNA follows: TGTGCCAGCAGTCCCGGGACAGGGACACCCTACGAGCAGTACTTC.

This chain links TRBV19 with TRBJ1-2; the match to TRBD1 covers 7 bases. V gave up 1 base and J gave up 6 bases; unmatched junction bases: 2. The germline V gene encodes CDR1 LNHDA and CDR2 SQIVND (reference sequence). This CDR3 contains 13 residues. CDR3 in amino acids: CASSIGQGHGYTF. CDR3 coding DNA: TGTGCCAGTAGTATAGGACAGGGACATGGCTACACCTTC.

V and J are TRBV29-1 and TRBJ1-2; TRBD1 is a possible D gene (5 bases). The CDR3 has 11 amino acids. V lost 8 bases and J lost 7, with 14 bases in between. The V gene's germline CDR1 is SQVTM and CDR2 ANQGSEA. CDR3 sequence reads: CSCGMGGGYTF. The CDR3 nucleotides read TGCAGCTGCGGGATGGGGGGTGGCTACACCTTC. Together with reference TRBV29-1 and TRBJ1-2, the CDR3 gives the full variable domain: SAVISQKPSRDICQRGTSLTIQCQVDSQVTMMFWYRQQPGQSLTLIATANQGSEATYESGFVIDKFPISRPNLTFSTLTVSNMSPEDSSIYLCSCGMGGGYTFGSGTRLTVV.

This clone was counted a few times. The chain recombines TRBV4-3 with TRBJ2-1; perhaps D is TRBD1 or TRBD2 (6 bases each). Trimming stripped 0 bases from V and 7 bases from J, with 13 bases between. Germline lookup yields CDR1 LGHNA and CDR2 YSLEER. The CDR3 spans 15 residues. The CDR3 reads CASSQDSWGANEQFF. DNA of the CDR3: TGCGCCAGCAGCCAAGATTCTTGGGGGGCGAATGAGCAGTTCTTC.

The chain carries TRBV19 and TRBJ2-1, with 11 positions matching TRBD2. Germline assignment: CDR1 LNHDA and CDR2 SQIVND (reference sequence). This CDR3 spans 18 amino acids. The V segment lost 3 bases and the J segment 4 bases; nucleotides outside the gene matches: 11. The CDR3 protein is CASSIAHLAGGDYNEQFF. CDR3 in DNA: TGTGCCAGTAGTATCGCCCATTTAGCGGGAGGGGATTACAATGAGCAGTTCTTC.

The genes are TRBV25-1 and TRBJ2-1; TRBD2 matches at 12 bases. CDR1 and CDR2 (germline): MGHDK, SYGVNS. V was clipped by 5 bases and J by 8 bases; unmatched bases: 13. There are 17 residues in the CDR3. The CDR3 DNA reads TGTGCCAGCAGTCCAGGGGCTAGCGGGAGGGTTTGGGATGAGCAGTTCTTC. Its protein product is CASSPGASGRVWDEQFF.

This CDR3 reads CASSLGLGGTEAFF. CDR3 sequence (DNA): TGTGCCAGCAGCTTAGGTCTTGGGGGCACTGAAGCTTTCTTT. This chain joins TRBV11-3 and TRBJ1-1; maybe TRBD1 (5 bases). CDR3 length: 14 amino acids. Trimming pared 1 base from V and 4 bases from J, leaving 10 bases between. The V gene's germline CDR1 is SGHNT and CDR2 YENEEA.

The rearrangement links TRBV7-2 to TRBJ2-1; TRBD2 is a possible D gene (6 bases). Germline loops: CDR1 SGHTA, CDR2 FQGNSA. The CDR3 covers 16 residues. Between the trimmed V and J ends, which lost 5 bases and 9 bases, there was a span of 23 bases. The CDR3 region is CASSATGTFLQGEQFF. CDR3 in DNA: TGTGCCAGCAGCGCCACCGGGACTTTCCTCCAGGGTGAGCAGTTCTTC.

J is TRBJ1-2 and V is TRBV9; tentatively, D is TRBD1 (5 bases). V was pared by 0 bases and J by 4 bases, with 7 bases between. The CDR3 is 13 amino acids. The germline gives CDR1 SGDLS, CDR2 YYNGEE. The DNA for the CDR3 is TGTGCCAGCAGCGTAGGACAGTTCTATGGCTACACCTTC. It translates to CASSVGQFYGYTF.

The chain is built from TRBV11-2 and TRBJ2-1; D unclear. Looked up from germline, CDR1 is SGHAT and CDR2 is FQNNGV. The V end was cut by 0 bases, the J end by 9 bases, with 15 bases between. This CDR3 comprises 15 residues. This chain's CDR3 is CASSLDHARDTEQFF. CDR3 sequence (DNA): TGTGCCAGCAGCTTAGATCATGCCCGCGACACTGAGCAGTTCTTC.

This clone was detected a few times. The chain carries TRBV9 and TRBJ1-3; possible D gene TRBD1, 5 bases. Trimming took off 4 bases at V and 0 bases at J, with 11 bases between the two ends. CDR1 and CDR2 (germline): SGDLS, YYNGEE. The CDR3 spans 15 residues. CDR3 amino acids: CASSPWTPSGNTIYF. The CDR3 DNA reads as TGTGCCAGCAGCCCTTGGACACCCTCTGGAAACACCATATATTTT.